This T cell receptor (beta chain) was profiled in a study of blood T cell repertoires in COVID-19. Across the study: Italy, Spain and the United States were the sources of the convalescent and acute COVID-19 samples. The cDNA or gDNA used as material had been derived from T cells, B-cell-depleted T cells, or PBMCs.

Per the authors' pipeline: Amplification with reference gene primers provided the estimates of nucleated cell counts. Produced via immunoSEQ multiplex PCR; TCRdb's table is partial and in-frame only. V, J and clone size derive from that table, while D and trimming were established from the DNA sequence. The profile shows about 170,000 clones, around 81% of them singletons. Trimming removed 3 bases from V and 9 bases from J; junction bases left unmatched: 7. Germline lookup yields CDR1 SGHAT and CDR2 FQNNGV. This CDR3 comprises 14 residues. The V gene is TRBV11-2, the J gene TRBJ2-1, with 8 bases matching TRBD2. The sequenced material came from peripheral blood. This TCR was recovered from a human donor with acute or convalescent COVID-19. The donor label of this sample is uncertain. In DNA form, the CDR3 reads TGTGCCAGCAGCTTTGCGGGACTAGACGGTGAGCAGTTCTTC. Its protein is CASSFAGLDGEQFF.